This entry describes one T cell receptor beta chain. The data were produced by immunoSEQ multiplex PCR, yet TCRdb's version contains in-frame clones alone and is incomplete. The data show nearly 750,000 clones, 72% seen once. This specimen comes from a study of shared clonotypes between healthy human individuals. Partitioning of CD4+ cells yielded a CD45RA+ naive subset and a CD45RA-negative memory subset. Trimming took off 0 bases at V and 0 bases at J, with 6 bases between the two ends. Per the germline V gene, CDR1 is MNHEY and CDR2 is SVGAGI. The CDR3 runs to 15 residues. The sample taken for sequencing was memory CD4+ T cells sorted from blood. Regarding subset: CD45RA-negative fraction. This TCR was recovered from a woman between 25 and 40 years old in good health. The chain carries TRBV6-5 and TRBJ1-5, with TRBD1 as a possible D gene (5 bases). CDR3 in amino acids: CASSYSTDSNQPQHF. In nucleotides, the CDR3 is TGTGCCAGCAGTTACTCGACAGATAGCAATCAGCCCCAGCATTTT.